A selection of T cell receptor beta chains follows, all from one sample in a study of glioma-infiltrating T cells after dendritic cell vaccination. Profiled with immunoSEQ multiplex PCR; TCRdb holds only in-frame clones, not every one. The sample contains about 73,000 clones, roughly 82% of which appear only once. The sequencing used blood, collected before dendritic cell vaccination. These receptors all stem from a human donor with glioblastoma. Both conserved end residues are part of each CDR3. D genes are given only for firm matches. Some rows mark clone size as missing; the rest say once, few, many or name a class of expanded clone.

>NA|NA|TRBV9|TRBJ2-5
CASSVGLRDPGDQYF
TGTGCCAGCAGCGTAGGCCTCAGGGACCCAGGGGACCAGTACTTC
>TRBD1|NA|TRBV6-1|TRBJ2-7
CASSALQGVLDEQYF
TGTGCCAGCAGTGCCCTACAGGGGGTATTGGATGAGCAGTACTTC
>NA|NA|TRBV6-1|TRBJ1-2
CASSEGRANYYGYTF
TGTGCCAGCAGTGAAGGGAGGGCGAACTACTATGGCTACACCTTC
>TRBD2|NA|TRBV7-9|TRBJ2-1
CASSPRGGGSAYNEQFF
TGTGCCAGCAGCCCCCGGGGCGGGGGATCGGCATACAATGAGCAGTTCTTC
>NA|NA|TRBV14|TRBJ2-2
CASSQWGANTGELFF
TGTGCCAGCAGCCAGTGGGGCGCGAACACCGGGGAGCTGTTTTTT
>NA|few|TRBV9|TRBJ1-1
CASSSLGSLMNTEAFF
TGTGCCAGCAGCTCGCTGGGCAGCCTAATGAACACTGAAGCTTTCTTT
>TRBD1|NA|TRBV9|TRBJ1-1
CASSVGTGAEAFF
TGTGCCAGCAGCGTAGGGACAGGGGCTGAAGCTTTCTTT
>NA|NA|TRBV7-2|TRBJ1-3
CASSFNQRPASGNTIYF
TGTGCCAGCAGCTTCAATCAGCGTCCGGCCTCTGGAAACACCATATATTTT
>NA|NA|TRBV6-5|TRBJ1-1
CASSYRGVIMAGEAFF
TGTGCCAGCAGTTATCGGGGGGTAATAATGGCTGGTGAAGCTTTCTTT
>NA|once|TRBV7-2|TRBJ2-3
CASSASGHTDTQYF
TGTGCCAGCAGCGCCTCCGGTCACACAGATACGCAGTATTTT
>NA|NA|TRBV18|TRBJ1-6
CASSPDSYNSPLHF
TGTGCCAGCTCACCAGACAGTTATAATTCACCCCTCCACTTT
>TRBD1|NA|TRBV9|TRBJ2-5
CASSAGTGKKETQYF
TGTGCCAGCAGCGCAGGGACAGGGAAAAAAGAGACCCAGTACTTC
>TRBD1|NA|TRBV2|TRBJ2-5
CASSEALGTGDETQYF
TGTGCCAGCAGTGAAGCGCTAGGGACAGGGGACGAGACCCAGTACTTC
>NA|NA|TRBV7-9|TRBJ1-2
CASRSNSGTYGYTF
TGTGCCAGCAGGTCAAACTCCGGGACTTATGGCTACACCTTC
>TRBD1|NA|TRBV10-3|TRBJ1-2
CAITGQGIYGYTF
TGTGCCATCACCGGACAGGGGATCTATGGCTACACCTTC
>NA|NA|TRBV6-1|TRBJ1-1
CASRGDLGTEAFF
TGTGCCAGCAGAGGGGATCTGGGTACTGAAGCTTTCTTT
>TRBD1|NA|TRBV6-1|TRBJ2-3
CASSEATPGQYFTDTQYF
TGTGCCAGCAGTGAAGCCACACCGGGACAGTATTTCACAGATACGCAGTATTTT
>TRBD1|NA|TRBV6-5|TRBJ2-1
CASSYSGQGANEQFF
TGTGCCAGCAGTTACTCGGGACAGGGGGCCAATGAGCAGTTCTTC
>TRBD1|NA|TRBV5-6|TRBJ1-2
CASSYVRGLYGYTF
TGTGCCAGCAGCTACGTAAGGGGGCTCTATGGCTACACCTTC
>NA|once|TRBV6-6|TRBJ1-6
CASTPGSNSPLHF
TGTGCCAGCACCCCAGGGTCGAATTCACCCCTCCACTTT
>NA|NA|TRBV5-1|TRBJ2-3
CASSLALAVDTQYF
TGCGCCAGCAGCTTGGCCCTAGCTGTAGATACGCAGTATTTT
>TRBD1|NA|TRBV7-2|TRBJ2-1
CASSYSGTGTNEQFF
TGTGCCAGCAGCTACTCCGGGACAGGGACCAATGAGCAGTTCTTC
>TRBD2|NA|TRBV5-4|TRBJ2-1
CASSSTSAYYNEQFF
TGTGCCAGCAGCTCTACTAGCGCTTACTACAATGAGCAGTTCTTC
>TRBD1|NA|TRBV5-1|TRBJ1-2
CASRDTTGGRVGYTF
TGCGCCAGCAGAGATACGACAGGGGGCCGTGTTGGCTACACCTTC
>NA|NA|TRBV11-2|TRBJ2-3
CASSLVGTSQQYF
TGTGCCAGCAGCTTAGTTGGGACTTCCCAGCAGTATTTT
>NA|NA|TRBV6-1|TRBJ2-1
CASSAGSGTYNEQFF
TGTGCCAGCAGCGCCGGTAGCGGAACTTACAATGAGCAGTTCTTC
>TRBD2|once|TRBV7-2|TRBJ2-7
CASSQTSGGAYEQYF
TGTGCCAGCAGCCAGACTAGCGGGGGGGCCTACGAGCAGTACTTC
>NA|few|TRBV19|TRBJ2-7
CASSRDTTYEQYF
TGTGCCAGTAGTCGGGACACCACCTACGAGCAGTACTTC
>TRBD2|few|TRBV10-3|TRBJ2-2
CAIRRRGESGTGELFF
TGTGCCATCAGACGACGGGGGGAGTCGGGCACCGGGGAGCTGTTTTTT
>NA|few|TRBV4-1|TRBJ1-2
CASSLGNRVADGYTF
TGCGCCAGCAGTCTCGGTAACAGGGTGGCCGATGGCTACACCTTC
>TRBD1|once|TRBV5-1|TRBJ2-2
CASSLGGGDTGELFF
TGCGCCAGCAGCTTGGGAGGGGGCGATACCGGGGAGCTGTTTTTT
>NA|NA|TRBV27|TRBJ1-5
CASSLAGTSNQPQHF
TGTGCCAGCAGTTTAGCAGGAACCAGCAATCAGCCCCAGCATTTT
>NA|NA|TRBV2|TRBJ2-1
CASTPYNEQFF
TGTGCCAGCACTCCCTACAATGAGCAGTTCTTC
>NA|NA|TRBV10-3|TRBJ2-5
CAIRGTEETQYF
TGTGCCATCAGGGGCACAGAAGAGACCCAGTACTTC
>TRBD1|NA|TRBV5-1|TRBJ1-5
CASSISGTDSNQPQHF
TGCGCCAGCAGCATATCAGGGACAGATAGCAATCAGCCCCAGCATTTT
>TRBD1|few|TRBV27|TRBJ1-4
CASSSEGAEKLFF
TGTGCCAGCAGTTCGGAGGGGGCTGAAAAACTGTTTTTT
>NA|NA|TRBV11-2|TRBJ2-3
CASSLSPGETDTQYF
TGTGCCAGCAGCTTATCGCCAGGGGAAACAGATACGCAGTATTTT
>NA|once|TRBV5-1|TRBJ2-1
CASTNYGQSSYNEQFF
TGCGCCAGCACCAATTATGGACAGAGCTCCTACAATGAGCAGTTCTTC
>TRBD2|NA|TRBV11-2|TRBJ2-3
CASSLAASGTADTQYF
TGTGCCAGCAGCTTAGCCGCTAGCGGGACCGCAGATACGCAGTATTTT
>NA|NA|TRBV7-9|TRBJ1-1
CASSSTENTEAFF
TGTGCCAGCAGCTCGACAGAGAACACTGAAGCTTTCTTT
>TRBD1|once|TRBV19|TRBJ1-5
CASSRTGVSQPQHF
TGTGCCAGTAGTAGAACAGGGGTTTCTCAGCCCCAGCATTTT
>NA|NA|TRBV9|TRBJ2-5
CASSPQTSRGFQETQYF
TGTGCCAGCAGCCCTCAGACTAGTCGGGGATTCCAAGAGACCCAGTACTTC
>NA|NA|TRBV6-6|TRBJ2-3
CASSYSGAVTDTQYF
TGTGCCAGCAGTTACTCTGGGGCTGTAACAGATACGCAGTATTTT
>TRBD1|few|TRBV2|TRBJ1-4
CASKAGGSEKLFF
TGTGCCAGCAAGGCAGGGGGTTCCGAAAAACTGTTTTTT
>TRBD1|NA|TRBV19|TRBJ2-1
CASSTPGGTGGNEQFF
TGTGCCAGTAGCACCCCCGGCGGGACAGGGGGCAATGAGCAGTTCTTC
>NA|medium-sized|TRBV19|TRBJ2-7
CASSIIGQSYEQYF
TGTGCCAGTAGTATTATAGGACAGTCCTACGAGCAGTACTTC
>NA|NA|TRBV9|TRBJ1-1
CASSVAGNTEAFF
TGTGCCAGCAGCGTAGCAGGGAACACTGAAGCTTTCTTT
>TRBD1|once|TRBV25-1|TRBJ1-2
CASSESIGTATNYGYTF
TGTGCCAGCAGTGAATCTATAGGGACAGCTACTAACTATGGCTACACCTTC
>TRBD1|once|TRBV6-1|TRBJ1-2
CASRATGGSNYGYTF
TGTGCCAGCAGGGCCACAGGGGGAAGTAACTATGGCTACACCTTC
>TRBD1|few|TRBV18|TRBJ1-4
CASSPRDRDEKLFF
TGTGCCAGCTCACCCCGGGACAGGGATGAAAAACTGTTTTTT
>NA|NA|TRBV6-5|TRBJ1-1
CASSYSMGLTEAFF
TGTGCCAGCAGTTACTCAATGGGGCTCACTGAAGCTTTCTTT
>NA|many|TRBV10-3|TRBJ1-5
CAISESGAAIQGNQPQHF
TGTGCCATCAGTGAGTCAGGCGCAGCCATCCAGGGCAATCAGCCCCAGCATTTT
>TRBD1|NA|TRBV7-8|TRBJ1-2
CASSLVVRDSQPTNYGYTF
TGTGCCAGCAGCTTAGTGGTTCGGGACAGCCAACCGACTAACTATGGCTACACCTTC